The rows below give T cell receptor beta chains drawn from one sample of a study of technical replicates of blood from a few donors. This table comes from immunoSEQ multiplex PCR, and its TCRdb copy is limited to in-frame clones, with some not included. The table includes about 72,000 clones, 92% detected once. The sample was T cells isolated from PBMCs. These receptors were taken from a human donor in good health. The CDR3 runs from the conserved cysteine through the conserved F or W. The D gene is left open where the match is weak. Some rows have no size entry. The others give once, few or many, or a class for an expanded clone.

>TRBJ1-4|.|.|TRBV11-2
CASSPGQSTSEKLFF
TGTGCCAGCAGCCCAGGACAATCGACTAGCGAAAAACTGTTTTTT
>TRBJ2-7|once|TRBD1|TRBV11-2
CASSWDSSYEQYF
TGTGCCAGCAGCTGGGACAGTTCCTACGAGCAGTACTTC
>TRBJ1-5|.|TRBD1|TRBV27
CASSFARGQQPQHF
TGTGCCAGCAGTTTCGCCAGGGGGCAACAGCCCCAGCATTTT
>TRBJ2-7|.|.|TRBV27
CASSYRQNYEQYF
TGTGCCAGCAGTTATCGACAGAACTACGAGCAGTACTTC
>TRBJ1-1|few|.|TRBV19
CASSNGGAIEAFF
TGTGCCAGTAGTAATGGGGGGGCGATTGAAGCTTTCTTT
>TRBJ2-1|.|.|TRBV11-3
CASSPRGGEQFF
TGTGCCAGCAGCCCCAGGGGCGGTGAGCAGTTCTTC
>TRBJ2-3|.|.|TRBV28
CASRSFTSTDTQYF
TGTGCCAGCAGATCTTTCACTAGCACAGATACGCAGTATTTT
>TRBJ2-7|.|TRBD2|TRBV18
CASSQTSGSYEQYF
TGTGCCAGCTCCCAAACTAGCGGGAGTTACGAGCAGTACTTC
>TRBJ2-3|.|.|TRBV29-1
CSVVGPEERAEASTDTQYF
TGCAGCGTTGTCGGTCCCGAAGAGAGGGCGGAGGCAAGCACAGATACGCAGTATTTT
>TRBJ2-5|.|TRBD2|TRBV7-2
CASSSRLAGVLFETQYF
TGTGCCAGCAGCTCGCGACTAGCGGGAGTGCTCTTCGAGACCCAGTACTTC
>TRBJ1-1|.|.|TRBV5-4
CASSSRVATEAFF
TGTGCCAGCAGCTCGAGGGTTGCCACTGAAGCTTTCTTT
>TRBJ2-5|.|.|TRBV27
CASSLMATGAETQYF
TGTGCCAGCAGTTTAATGGCGACGGGTGCAGAGACCCAGTACTTC
>TRBJ1-1|.|.|TRBV4-3
CASSQYQGNEAFF
TGCGCCAGCAGCCAATACCAGGGGAATGAAGCTTTCTTT
>TRBJ1-2|few|.|TRBV7-9
CASSFPGGYDGYTF
TGTGCCAGCAGCTTTCCGGGGGGCTACGATGGCTACACCTTC
>TRBJ1-1|.|.|TRBV15
CATSRDYNAGLDTEAFF
TGTGCCACCAGCAGAGATTACAATGCAGGGTTAGACACTGAAGCTTTCTTT
>TRBJ2-1|.|TRBD2|TRBV4-2
CASSQVIAGEGNEQFF
TGTGCCAGCAGCCAAGTAATAGCGGGAGAAGGAAATGAGCAGTTCTTC
>TRBJ2-7|.|TRBD1|TRBV6-5
CASSWATGSYEQYF
TGTGCCAGCAGTTGGGCGACAGGGTCCTACGAGCAGTACTTC
>TRBJ1-1|.|.|TRBV27
CASSLSARLTENTEAFF
TGTGCCAGCAGTTTATCGGCCCGATTGACAGAGAACACTGAAGCTTTCTTT
>TRBJ2-3|once|.|TRBV9
CASTLAGLLTDTQYF
TGTGCCAGCACTCTGGCGGGACTCCTCACAGATACGCAGTATTTT
>TRBJ1-1|few|TRBD1|TRBV6-1
CASKETGANTEAFF
TGTGCCAGCAAAGAGACAGGGGCTAACACTGAAGCTTTCTTT
>TRBJ2-7|.|TRBD1|TRBV4-1
CASSQEGTGLYEQYF
TGCGCCAGCAGCCAAGAAGGGACAGGGCTGTACGAGCAGTACTTC
>TRBJ2-7|once|TRBD2|TRBV4-2
CASSQDTGGSYEQYF
TGTGCCAGCAGCCAAGATACGGGGGGCTCCTACGAGCAGTACTTC
>TRBJ1-3|.|.|TRBV7-9
CASTIGDSGNTIYF
TGTGCCAGCACGATAGGGGACTCTGGAAACACCATATATTTT
>TRBJ2-7|.|.|TRBV5-6
CASSSGIPYEQYF
TGTGCCAGCAGCTCAGGGATACCCTACGAGCAGTACTTC
>TRBJ2-7|.|TRBD2|TRBV10-3
CAISETSGGYEQYF
TGTGCCATCAGTGAGACCTCGGGAGGCTACGAGCAGTACTTC
>TRBJ2-2|.|.|TRBV6-5
CASSYSMRAGELFF
TGTGCCAGCAGTTACTCTATGAGGGCCGGGGAGCTGTTTTTT
>TRBJ2-7|.|TRBD1|TRBV12-5
CASGPEDRDEQYF
TGTGCTAGTGGTCCTGAGGACAGGGACGAGCAGTACTTC
>TRBJ1-1|.|.|TRBV27
CASSLWIGGPGTEAFF
TGTGCCAGCAGTTTATGGATCGGGGGGCCTGGGACTGAAGCTTTCTTT
>TRBJ1-3|.|.|TRBV27
CASSPLAGSGNTIYF
TGTGCCAGCTCCCCCCTCGCGGGATCTGGAAACACCATATATTTT
>TRBJ2-7|.|.|TRBV28
CASSFQGTLYEQYF
TGTGCCAGCAGTTTCCAGGGGACGTTGTACGAGCAGTACTTC
>TRBJ2-5|once|TRBD2|TRBV30
CAWSVGGGRASETQYF
TGTGCCTGGAGTGTAGGGGGCGGGAGGGCCTCAGAGACCCAGTACTTC
>TRBJ2-5|.|TRBD1|TRBV25-1
CASSEYAGGWETQYF
TGTGCCAGCAGTGAATATGCAGGGGGCTGGGAGACCCAGTACTTC
>TRBJ1-1|.|TRBD1|TRBV19
CASIRTGQAFF
TGTGCCAGTATTCGGACAGGGCAAGCTTTCTTT
>TRBJ2-1|.|.|TRBV5-4
CASSFEGVMSEQFF
TGTGCCAGCAGCTTTGAGGGAGTGATGAGTGAGCAGTTCTTC
>TRBJ2-3|once|.|TRBV11-2
CASSLRERTDTQYF
TGTGCCAGCAGCTTACGGGAACGGACAGATACGCAGTATTTT
>TRBJ1-1|.|.|TRBV19
CASSIRTVNTEAFF
TGTGCCAGTAGTATCAGGACAGTGAACACTGAAGCTTTCTTT
>TRBJ2-7|.|TRBD2|TRBV19
CASSFGLAGAPSEQYF
TGTGCCAGTAGTTTCGGACTAGCGGGAGCGCCCAGCGAGCAGTACTTC
>TRBJ2-1|.|.|TRBV6-5
CASSPLTGVRGEQFF
TGTGCCAGCAGCCCATTAACGGGAGTGAGGGGTGAGCAGTTCTTC
>TRBJ1-2|.|.|TRBV7-9
CASSFVAEGYTF
TGTGCCAGCAGCTTTGTTGCGGAAGGCTACACCTTC
>TRBJ1-1|.|TRBD1|TRBV7-9
CASSLGPLTGRTEAFF
TGTGCCAGCAGCTTAGGACCCCTGACAGGGCGCACTGAAGCTTTCTTT
>TRBJ1-2|once|.|TRBV5-1
CASSFGPERDSYTF
TGCGCCAGCAGCTTTGGACCCGAGAGGGACTCGTACACCTTC
>TRBJ1-4|few|TRBD1|TRBV9
CASSVDGQGILNEKLFF
TGTGCCAGCAGCGTAGATGGACAGGGAATTCTTAATGAAAAACTGTTTTTT
>TRBJ1-1|once|TRBD1|TRBV4-3
CASSQDWTGQNTEAFF
TGCGCCAGCAGCCAAGATTGGACAGGACAGAACACTGAAGCTTTCTTT
>TRBJ1-5|.|.|TRBV7-8
CASSLDRQVNQPQHF
TGTGCCAGCAGCTTGGACCGACAGGTCAATCAGCCCCAGCATTTT
>TRBJ1-1|.|TRBD1|TRBV11-2
CASSLDWTGGTEAFF
TGTGCCAGCAGCTTAGATTGGACAGGGGGCACTGAAGCTTTCTTT
>TRBJ1-5|.|TRBD1|TRBV11-2
CASSSTGLNQPQHF
TGTGCCAGCAGTTCGACAGGGCTCAATCAGCCCCAGCATTTT
>TRBJ2-2|.|TRBD1|TRBV6-5
CASRRSQGAPGELFF
TGTGCCAGCAGACGGAGTCAGGGGGCGCCCGGGGAGCTGTTTTTT
>TRBJ1-5|.|.|TRBV6-1
CATHGDHSSNQPQHF
TGTGCCACGCATGGAGACCACTCTAGCAATCAGCCCCAGCATTTT
>TRBJ1-3|.|.|TRBV2
CASSWTVPPGNTIYF
TGTGCCAGCAGTTGGACAGTCCCTCCCGGAAACACCATATATTTT
>TRBJ2-6|.|.|TRBV7-9
CASSFGSGANVLTF
TGTGCCAGCAGCTTCGGCTCTGGGGCCAACGTCCTGACTTTC
>TRBJ1-2|.|.|TRBV6-5
CASSYSSRAPGYTF
TGTGCCAGCAGTTACTCGTCCAGGGCTCCTGGCTACACCTTC
>TRBJ2-2|.|.|TRBV10-3
CAITDRVGELFF
TGTGCCATCACCGATCGGGTCGGGGAGCTGTTTTTT
>TRBJ1-2|.|.|TRBV25-1
CASSAGADGYTF
TGTGCCAGCAGTGCAGGGGCAGATGGCTACACCTTC
>TRBJ2-2|.|.|TRBV11-2
CASSFIPSINTGELFF
TGTGCCAGCAGCTTCATACCTAGTATTAACACCGGGGAGCTGTTTTTT